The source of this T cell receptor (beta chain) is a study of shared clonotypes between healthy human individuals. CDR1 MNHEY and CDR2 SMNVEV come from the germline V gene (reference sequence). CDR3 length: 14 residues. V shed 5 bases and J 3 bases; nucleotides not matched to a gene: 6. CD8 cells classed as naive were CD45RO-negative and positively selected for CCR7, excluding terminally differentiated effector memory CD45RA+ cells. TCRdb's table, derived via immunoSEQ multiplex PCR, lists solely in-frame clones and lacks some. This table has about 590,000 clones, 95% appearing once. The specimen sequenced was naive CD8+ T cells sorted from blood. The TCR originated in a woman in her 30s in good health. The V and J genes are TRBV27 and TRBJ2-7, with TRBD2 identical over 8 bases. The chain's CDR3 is CASSPGTRNYEQYF. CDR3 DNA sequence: TGTGCCAGCAGTCCCGGGACTAGAAACTACGAGCAGTACTTC.